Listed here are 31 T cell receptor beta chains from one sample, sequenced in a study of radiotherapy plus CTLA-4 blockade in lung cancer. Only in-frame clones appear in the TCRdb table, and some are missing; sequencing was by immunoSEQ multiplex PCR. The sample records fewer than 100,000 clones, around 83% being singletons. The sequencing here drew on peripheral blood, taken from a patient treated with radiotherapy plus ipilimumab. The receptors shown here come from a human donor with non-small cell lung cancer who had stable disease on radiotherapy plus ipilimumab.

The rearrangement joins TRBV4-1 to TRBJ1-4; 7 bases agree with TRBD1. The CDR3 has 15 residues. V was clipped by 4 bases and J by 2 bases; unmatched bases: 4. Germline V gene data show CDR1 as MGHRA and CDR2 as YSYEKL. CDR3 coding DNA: TGCGCCAGCAGCCGAGGGGGCCGGACTAATGAAAAACTGTTTTTT. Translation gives CASSRGGRTNEKLFF.

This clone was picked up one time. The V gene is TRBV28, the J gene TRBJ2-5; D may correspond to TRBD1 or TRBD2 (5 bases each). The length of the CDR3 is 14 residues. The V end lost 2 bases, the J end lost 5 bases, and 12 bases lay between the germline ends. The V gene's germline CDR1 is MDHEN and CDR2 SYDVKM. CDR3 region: CASSLSQGGETQYF. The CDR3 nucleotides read TGTGCCAGCAGTTTAAGTCAGGGCGGGGAGACCCAGTACTTC.

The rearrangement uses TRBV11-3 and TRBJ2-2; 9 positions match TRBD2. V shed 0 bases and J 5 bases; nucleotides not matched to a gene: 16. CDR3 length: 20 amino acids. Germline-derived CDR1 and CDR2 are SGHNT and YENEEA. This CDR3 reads CASSLERWLAGPEGTGELFF. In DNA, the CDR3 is TGTGCCAGCAGCTTAGAGAGATGGCTAGCGGGGCCGGAGGGGACCGGGGAGCTGTTTTTT.

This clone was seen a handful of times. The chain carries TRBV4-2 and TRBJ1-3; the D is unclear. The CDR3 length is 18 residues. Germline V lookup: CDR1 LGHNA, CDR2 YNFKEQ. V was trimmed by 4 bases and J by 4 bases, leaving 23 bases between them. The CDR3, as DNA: TGTGCCAGCAGCCCCAACCGCCGCGACCCCGCGCGGGGAAACACCATATATTTT. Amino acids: CASSPNRRDPARGNTIYF.

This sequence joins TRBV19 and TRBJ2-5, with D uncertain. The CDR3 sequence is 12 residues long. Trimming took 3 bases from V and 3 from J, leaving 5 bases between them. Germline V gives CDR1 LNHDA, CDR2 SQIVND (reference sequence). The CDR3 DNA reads TGTGCCAGTAGTATGGTTAAAGAGACCCAGTACTTC. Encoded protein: CASSMVKETQYF.

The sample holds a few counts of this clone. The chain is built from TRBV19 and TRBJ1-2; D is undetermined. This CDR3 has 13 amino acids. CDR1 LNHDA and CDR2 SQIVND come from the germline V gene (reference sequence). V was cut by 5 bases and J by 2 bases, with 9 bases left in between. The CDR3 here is CASSLTQNYGYTF. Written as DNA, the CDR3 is TGTGCCAGTAGTCTTACACAGAACTATGGCTACACCTTC.

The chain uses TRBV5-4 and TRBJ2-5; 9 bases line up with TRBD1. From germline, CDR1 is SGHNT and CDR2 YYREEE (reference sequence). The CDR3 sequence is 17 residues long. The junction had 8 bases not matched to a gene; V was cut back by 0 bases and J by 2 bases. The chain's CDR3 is CASSLGGGTGLQETQYF. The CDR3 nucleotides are TGTGCCAGCAGCTTGGGAGGCGGGACAGGGTTACAAGAGACCCAGTACTTC.

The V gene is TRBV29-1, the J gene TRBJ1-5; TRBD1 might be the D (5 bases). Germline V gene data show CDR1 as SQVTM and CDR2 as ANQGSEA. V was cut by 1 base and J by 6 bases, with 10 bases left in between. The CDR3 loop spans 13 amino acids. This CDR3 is CSVEGGVGQPQHF. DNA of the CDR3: TGCAGCGTTGAAGGGGGGGTTGGTCAGCCCCAGCATTTT.

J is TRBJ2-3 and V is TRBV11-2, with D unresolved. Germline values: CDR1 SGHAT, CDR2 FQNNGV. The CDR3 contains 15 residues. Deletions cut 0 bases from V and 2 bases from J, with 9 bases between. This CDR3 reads CASSLDRWFTDTQYF. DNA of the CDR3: TGTGCCAGCAGCTTAGACCGCTGGTTCACAGATACGCAGTATTTT. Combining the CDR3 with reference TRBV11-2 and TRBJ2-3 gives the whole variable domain EAGVAQSPRYKIIEKRQSVAFWCNPISGHATLYWYQQILGQGPKLLIQFQNNGVVDDSQLPKDRFSAERLKGVDSTLKIQPAKLEDSAVYLCASSLDRWFTDTQYFGPGTRLTVL.

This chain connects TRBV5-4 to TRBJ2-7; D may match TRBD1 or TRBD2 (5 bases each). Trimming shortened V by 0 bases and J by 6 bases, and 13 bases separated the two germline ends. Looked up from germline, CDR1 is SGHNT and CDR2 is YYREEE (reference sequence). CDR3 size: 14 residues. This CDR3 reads CASSLDGGPGEQYF. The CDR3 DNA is TGTGCCAGCAGCTTGGATGGGGGACCCGGCGAGCAGTACTTC.

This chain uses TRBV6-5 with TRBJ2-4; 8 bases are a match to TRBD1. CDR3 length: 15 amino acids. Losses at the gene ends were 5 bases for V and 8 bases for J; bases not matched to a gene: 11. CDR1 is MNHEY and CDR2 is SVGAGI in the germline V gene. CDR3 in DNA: TGTGCCAGCAGTCTTCGGGGGCAGGGGGCATACATTCAGTACTTC. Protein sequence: CASSLRGQGAYIQYF.

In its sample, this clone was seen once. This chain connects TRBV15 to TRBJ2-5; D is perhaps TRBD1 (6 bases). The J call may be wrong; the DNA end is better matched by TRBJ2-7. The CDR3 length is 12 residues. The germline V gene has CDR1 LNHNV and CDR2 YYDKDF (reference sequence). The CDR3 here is CATRTGAYEQYF. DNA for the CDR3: TGTGCCACCAGGACAGGCGCGTACGAGCAGTACTTC.

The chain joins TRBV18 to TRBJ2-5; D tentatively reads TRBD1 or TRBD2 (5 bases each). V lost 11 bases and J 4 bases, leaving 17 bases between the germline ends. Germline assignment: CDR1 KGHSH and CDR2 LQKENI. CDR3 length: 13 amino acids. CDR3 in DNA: TGTGCCGCCGGGGCAGGGTTGAGAGAGACCCAGTACTTC. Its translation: CAAGAGLRETQYF.

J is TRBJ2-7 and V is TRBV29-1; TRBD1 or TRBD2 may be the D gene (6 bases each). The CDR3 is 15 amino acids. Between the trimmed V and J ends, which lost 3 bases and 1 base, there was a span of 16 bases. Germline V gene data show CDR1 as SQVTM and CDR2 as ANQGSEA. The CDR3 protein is CSVDPLRGASYEQYF. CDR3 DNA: TGCAGCGTTGACCCCCTTAGGGGGGCATCCTACGAGCAGTACTTC.

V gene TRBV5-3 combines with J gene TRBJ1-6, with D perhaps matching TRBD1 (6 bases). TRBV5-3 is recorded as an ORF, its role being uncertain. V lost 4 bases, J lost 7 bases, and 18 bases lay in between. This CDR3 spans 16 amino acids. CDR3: CARSHAPGAQNSPLHF. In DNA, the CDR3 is TGTGCCAGAAGCCATGCGCCAGGGGCTCAGAATTCACCCCTCCACTTT.

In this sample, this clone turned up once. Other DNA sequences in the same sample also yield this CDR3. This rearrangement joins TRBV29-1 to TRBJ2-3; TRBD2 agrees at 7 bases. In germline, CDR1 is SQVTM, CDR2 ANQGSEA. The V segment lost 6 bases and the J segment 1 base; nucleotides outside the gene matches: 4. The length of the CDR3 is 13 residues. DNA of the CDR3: TGCAGCGTGAAGGGAGGGGGCACAGATACGCAGTATTTT. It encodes CSVKGGGTDTQYF.

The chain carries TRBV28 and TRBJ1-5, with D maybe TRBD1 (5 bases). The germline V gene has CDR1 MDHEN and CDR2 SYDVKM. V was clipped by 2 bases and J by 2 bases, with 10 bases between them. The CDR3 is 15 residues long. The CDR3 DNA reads TGTGCCAGCAGTTTAGGGGGGAATGGCAATCAGCCCCAGCATTTT. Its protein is CASSLGGNGNQPQHF. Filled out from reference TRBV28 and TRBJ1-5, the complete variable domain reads DVKVTQSSRYLVKRTGEKVFLECVQDMDHENMFWYRQDPGLGLRLIYFSYDVKMKEKGDIPEGYSVSREKKERFSLILESASTNQTSMYLCASSLGGNGNQPQHFGDGTRLSIL.

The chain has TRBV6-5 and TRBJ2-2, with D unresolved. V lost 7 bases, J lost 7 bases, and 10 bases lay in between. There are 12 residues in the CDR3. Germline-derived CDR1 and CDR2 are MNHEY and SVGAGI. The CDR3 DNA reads TGTGCCAGCACCAGCAACGGCGGGGAGCTGTTTTTT. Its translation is CASTSNGGELFF.

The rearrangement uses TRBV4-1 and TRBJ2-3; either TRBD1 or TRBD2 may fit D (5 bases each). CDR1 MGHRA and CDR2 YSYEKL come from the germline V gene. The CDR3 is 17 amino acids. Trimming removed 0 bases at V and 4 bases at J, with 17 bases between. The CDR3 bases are TGCGCCAGCAGCCAAGATGGGGCAGGGAGCGGCGCAGATACGCAGTATTTT. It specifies CASSQDGAGSGADTQYF.

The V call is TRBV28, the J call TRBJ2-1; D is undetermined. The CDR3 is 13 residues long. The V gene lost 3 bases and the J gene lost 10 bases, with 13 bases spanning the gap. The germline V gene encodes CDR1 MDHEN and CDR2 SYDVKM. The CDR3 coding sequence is TGTGCCAGCAGTTTTGGCGGCCTTTGGGAGCAGTTCTTC. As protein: CASSFGGLWEQFF. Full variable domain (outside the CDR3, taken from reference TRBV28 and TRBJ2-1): DVKVTQSSRYLVKRTGEKVFLECVQDMDHENMFWYRQDPGLGLRLIYFSYDVKMKEKGDIPEGYSVSREKKERFSLILESASTNQTSMYLCASSFGGLWEQFFGPGTRLTVL.

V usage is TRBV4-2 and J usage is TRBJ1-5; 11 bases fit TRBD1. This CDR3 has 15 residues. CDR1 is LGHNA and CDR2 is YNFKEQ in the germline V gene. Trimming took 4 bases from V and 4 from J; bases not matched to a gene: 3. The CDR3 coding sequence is TGTGCCAGCAGCCCCGGACAGGGGGCGAATCAGCCCCAGCATTTT. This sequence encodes CASSPGQGANQPQHF.

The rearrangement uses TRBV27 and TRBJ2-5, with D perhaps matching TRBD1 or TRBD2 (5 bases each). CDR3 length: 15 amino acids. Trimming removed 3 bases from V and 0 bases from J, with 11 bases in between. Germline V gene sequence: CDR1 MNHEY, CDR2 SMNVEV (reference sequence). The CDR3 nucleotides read TGTGCCAGCAGTTTCGGGGACGGAAACCAAGAGACCCAGTACTTC. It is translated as CASSFGDGNQETQYF.

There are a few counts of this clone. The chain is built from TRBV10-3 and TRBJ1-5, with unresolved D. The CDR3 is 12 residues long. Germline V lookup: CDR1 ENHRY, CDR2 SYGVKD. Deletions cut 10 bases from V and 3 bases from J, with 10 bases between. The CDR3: CATGYDNQPQHF. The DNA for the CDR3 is TGTGCCACCGGGTATGACAATCAGCCCCAGCATTTT.

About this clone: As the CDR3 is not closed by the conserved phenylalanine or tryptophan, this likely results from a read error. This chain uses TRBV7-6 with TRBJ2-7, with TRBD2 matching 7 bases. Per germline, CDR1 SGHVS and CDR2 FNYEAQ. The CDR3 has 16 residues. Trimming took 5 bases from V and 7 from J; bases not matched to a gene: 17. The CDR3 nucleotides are TGTGCCAGCAGCACCCCCTTACTTGCGGGAGATGGGGAGCAGTACCTC. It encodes CASSTPLLAGDGEQYL.

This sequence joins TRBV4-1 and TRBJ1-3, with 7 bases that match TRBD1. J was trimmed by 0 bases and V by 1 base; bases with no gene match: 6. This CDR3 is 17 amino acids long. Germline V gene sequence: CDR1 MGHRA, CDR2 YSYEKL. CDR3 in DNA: TGCGCCAGCAGCCAAGGAGACAGGGCCCGCTCTGGAAACACCATATATTTT. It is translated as CASSQGDRARSGNTIYF.

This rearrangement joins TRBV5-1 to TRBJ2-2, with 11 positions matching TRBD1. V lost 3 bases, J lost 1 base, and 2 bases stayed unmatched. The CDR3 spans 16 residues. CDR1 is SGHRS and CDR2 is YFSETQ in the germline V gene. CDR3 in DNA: TGCGCCAGCAGCTCGGGGACAGGGGGGAACACCGGGGAGCTGTTTTTT. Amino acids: CASSSGTGGNTGELFF.

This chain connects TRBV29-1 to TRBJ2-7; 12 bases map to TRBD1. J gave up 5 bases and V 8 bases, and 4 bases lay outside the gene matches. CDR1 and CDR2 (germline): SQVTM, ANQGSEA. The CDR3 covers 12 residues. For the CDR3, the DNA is TGCAGCTTCGGGACAGGGGGCCACGAGCAGTACTTC. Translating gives CSFGTGGHEQYF.

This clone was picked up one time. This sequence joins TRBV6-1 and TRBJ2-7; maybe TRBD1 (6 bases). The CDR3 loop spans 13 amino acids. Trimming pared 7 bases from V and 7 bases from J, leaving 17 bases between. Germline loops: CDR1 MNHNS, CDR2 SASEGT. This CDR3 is CASKGTGLWEQYF. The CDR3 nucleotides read TGTGCCAGCAAAGGAACAGGGCTTTGGGAGCAGTACTTC.

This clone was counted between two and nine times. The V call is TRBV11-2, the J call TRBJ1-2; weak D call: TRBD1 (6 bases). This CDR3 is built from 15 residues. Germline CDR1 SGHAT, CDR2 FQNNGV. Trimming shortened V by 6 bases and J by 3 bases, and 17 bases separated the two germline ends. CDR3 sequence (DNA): TGTGCCAGCAGGGAGGTGGGGGCCGGTGACTATGGCTACACCTTC. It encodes CASREVGAGDYGYTF. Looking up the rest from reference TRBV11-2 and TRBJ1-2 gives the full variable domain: EAGVAQSPRYKIIEKRQSVAFWCNPISGHATLYWYQQILGQGPKLLIQFQNNGVVDDSQLPKDRFSAERLKGVDSTLKIQPAKLEDSAVYLCASREVGAGDYGYTFGSGTRLTVV.

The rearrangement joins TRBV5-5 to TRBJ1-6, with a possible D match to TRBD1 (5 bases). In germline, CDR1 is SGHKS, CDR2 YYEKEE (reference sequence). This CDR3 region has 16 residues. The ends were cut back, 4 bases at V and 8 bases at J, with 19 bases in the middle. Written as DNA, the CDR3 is TGTGCCAGCAGCGGAGGACGGGTACCGGGGGATTCACCCCTCCACTTT. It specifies CASSGGRVPGDSPLHF.

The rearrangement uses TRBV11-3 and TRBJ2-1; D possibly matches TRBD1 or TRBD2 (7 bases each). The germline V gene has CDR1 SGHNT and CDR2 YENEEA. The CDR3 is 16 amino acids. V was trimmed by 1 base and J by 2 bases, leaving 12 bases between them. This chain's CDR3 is CASSLGGGGAYNEQFF. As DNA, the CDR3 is TGTGCCAGCAGCTTAGGGGGAGGGGGCGCCTACAATGAGCAGTTCTTC.